The next 3 T cell receptor beta chains were all read from a single sample in a study of identical twins. TCRdb called the 5' RACE reads again in MiXCR, with one record for every CDR3 protein. The table has around 480,000 distinct CDR3 sequences, 13% to 15% seen once. These data were likewise used in another study, on yellow fever vaccine responses in identical twins.

The sample taken for sequencing was CD4+ T cells sorted from blood. These receptors were taken from a woman between 18 and 29 years old in good health.

This clonotype was seen a few times. The rearrangement links TRBV3-1 to TRBJ2-7; a possible D gene is TRBD2 (6 bases). The CDR3 is 14 residues long. Germline CDR1 LGHDT, CDR2 YNNKEL (reference sequence). Trimming cost V 4 bases and J 0 bases, with 10 bases left between them. The CDR3 spells CASSRDGGSYEQYF. CDR3 DNA sequence: TGTGCCAGCAGCCGGGACGGGGGCTCCTACGAGCAGTACTTC.

At least ten counts were recorded for this clonotype. This chain uses TRBV7-2 with TRBJ2-1, with 9 bases that match TRBD2. CDR3 length: 15 residues. CDR1 SGHTA and CDR2 FQGNSA come from the germline V gene. Trimming removed 3 bases from V and 3 bases from J; junction bases left unmatched: 3. The CDR3: CASSFSGSSYNEQFF. The CDR3 coding sequence is TGTGCCAGCAGCTTTAGCGGGAGCAGCTACAATGAGCAGTTCTTC. Looking up the rest from reference TRBV7-2 and TRBJ2-1 gives the full variable domain: GAGVSQSPSNKVTEKGKDVELRCDPISGHTALYWYRQSLGQGLEFLIYFQGNSAPDKSGLPSDRFSAERTGGSVSTLTIQRTQQEDSAVYLCASSFSGSSYNEQFFGPGTRLTVL.

This clonotype was seen ten or more times. The chain joins TRBV7-2 to TRBJ1-4; D uncertain. The CDR3 spans 14 residues. CDR1 is SGHTA, CDR2 FQGNSA, per germline. V lost 3 bases, J lost 8 bases, and 13 bases lay in between. The CDR3: CASSFAGNREKLFF. The CDR3 DNA reads as TGTGCCAGCAGCTTCGCCGGTAATAGGGAAAAACTGTTTTTT.